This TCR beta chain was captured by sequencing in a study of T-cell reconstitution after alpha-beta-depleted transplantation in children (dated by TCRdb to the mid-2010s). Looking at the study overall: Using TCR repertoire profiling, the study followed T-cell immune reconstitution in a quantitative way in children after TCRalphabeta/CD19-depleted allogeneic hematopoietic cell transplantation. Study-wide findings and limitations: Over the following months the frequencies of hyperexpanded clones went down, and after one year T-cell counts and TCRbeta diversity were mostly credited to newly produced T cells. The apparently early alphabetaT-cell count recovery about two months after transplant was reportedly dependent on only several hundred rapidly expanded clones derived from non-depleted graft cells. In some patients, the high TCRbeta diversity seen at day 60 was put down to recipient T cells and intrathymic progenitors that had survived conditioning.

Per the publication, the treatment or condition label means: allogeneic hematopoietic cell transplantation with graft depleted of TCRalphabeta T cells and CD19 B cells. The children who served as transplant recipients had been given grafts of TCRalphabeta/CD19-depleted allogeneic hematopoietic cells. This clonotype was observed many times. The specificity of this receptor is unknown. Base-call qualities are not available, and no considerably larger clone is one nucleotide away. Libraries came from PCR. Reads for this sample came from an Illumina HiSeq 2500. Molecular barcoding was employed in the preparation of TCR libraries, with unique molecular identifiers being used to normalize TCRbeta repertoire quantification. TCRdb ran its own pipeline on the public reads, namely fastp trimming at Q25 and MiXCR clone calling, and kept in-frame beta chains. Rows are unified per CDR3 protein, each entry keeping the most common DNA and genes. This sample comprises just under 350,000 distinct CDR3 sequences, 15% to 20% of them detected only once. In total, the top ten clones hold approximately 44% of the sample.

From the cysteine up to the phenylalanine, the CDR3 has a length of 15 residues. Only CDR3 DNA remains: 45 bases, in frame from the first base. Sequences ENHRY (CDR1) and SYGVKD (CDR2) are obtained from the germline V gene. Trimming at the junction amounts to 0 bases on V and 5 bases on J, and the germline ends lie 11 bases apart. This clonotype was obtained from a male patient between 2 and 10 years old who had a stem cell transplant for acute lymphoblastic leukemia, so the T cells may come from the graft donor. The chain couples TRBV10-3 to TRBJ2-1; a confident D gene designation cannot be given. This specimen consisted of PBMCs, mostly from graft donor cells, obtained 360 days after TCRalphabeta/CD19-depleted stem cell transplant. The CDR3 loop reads CAISESARKHNEQFF. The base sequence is TGTGCCATCAGTGAGTCGGCCAGGAAACACAATGAGCAGTTCTTC.